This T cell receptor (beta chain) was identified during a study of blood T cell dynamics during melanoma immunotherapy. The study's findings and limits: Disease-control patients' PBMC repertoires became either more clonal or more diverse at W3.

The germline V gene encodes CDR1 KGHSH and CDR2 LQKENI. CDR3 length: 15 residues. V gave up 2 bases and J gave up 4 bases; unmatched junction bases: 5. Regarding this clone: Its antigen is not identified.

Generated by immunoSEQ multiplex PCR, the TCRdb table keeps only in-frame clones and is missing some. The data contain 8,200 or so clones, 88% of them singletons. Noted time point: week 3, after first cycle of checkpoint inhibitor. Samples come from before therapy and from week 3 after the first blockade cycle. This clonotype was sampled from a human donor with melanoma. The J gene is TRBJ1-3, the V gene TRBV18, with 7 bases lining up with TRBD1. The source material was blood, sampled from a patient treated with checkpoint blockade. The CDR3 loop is CASSPRQGGGNTIYF. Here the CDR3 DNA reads TGTGCCAGCTCACCAAGACAGGGAGGAGGAAACACCATATATTTT. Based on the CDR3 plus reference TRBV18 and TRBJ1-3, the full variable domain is NAGVMQNPRHLVRRRGQEARLRCSPMKGHSHVYWYRQLPEEGLKFMVYLQKENIIDESGMPKERFSAEFPKEGPSILRIQQVVRGDSAAYFCASSPRQGGGNTIYFGEGSWLTVV.